This TCR beta chain came from a study of blood T cell repertoires in COVID-19. About the study: Acute and convalescent COVID-19 specimens originated in the United States, Italy and Spain. The cDNA or gDNA used as material had been derived from T cells, B-cell-depleted T cells, or PBMCs.

This CDR3 has 18 residues. The germline gives CDR1 KGHDR, CDR2 SFDVKD. After removal of 7 bases from V and 1 base from J, the junction contained 16 bases not matched to a gene. How the authors handled the data: Reference gene primer amplification in the assay estimated nucleated cell counts. TCRdb's table, derived via immunoSEQ multiplex PCR, lists solely in-frame clones and lacks some. D and trimming come from the DNA, and the V and J calls and clone size come from that table. The sample lists some 61,000 clones, roughly nine tenths occurring once. Sequenced material: peripheral blood. The V gene is TRBV24-1, the J gene TRBJ2-7, with 9 bases that match TRBD1. This receptor was taken from a man in his fifties or sixties with acute or convalescent COVID-19. The CDR3 DNA follows: TGTGCCACCAGGCCGACTGGGGACAGGGCACCCCTTTCCTACGAGCAGTACTTC. Translating gives CATRPTGDRAPLSYEQYF.